Given below is one TCR beta chain in context. This table comes from immunoSEQ multiplex PCR, and its TCRdb copy is limited to in-frame clones, with some not included. The repertoire holds about 48,000 clones, with 65% to 90% as singletons. This sample stems from a study of early stage breast cancer tumors. This CDR3 is 13 amino acids long. In germline, CDR1 is MNHNS, CDR2 SASEGT. The germline V and J ends were trimmed by 4 bases and 2 bases, with 5 bases remaining between them. This receptor was taken from a person in their fifties with breast cancer. This chain connects TRBV6-1 to TRBJ1-4, with no clear D. Specimen: blood. The CDR3 region is CASSALTNEKLFF. As DNA, the CDR3 is TGTGCCAGCAGTGCGCTGACTAATGAAAAACTGTTTTTT.